These T cell receptor beta chains were read from a single sample in a study of shared clonotypes between healthy human individuals. The table came from immunoSEQ multiplex PCR; TCRdb's copy has only in-frame clones and leaves some out. The sample carries around 980,000 clones, 78% recorded once. Sequencing was carried out using memory CD4+ T cells from PBMCs. The receptor set was obtained from a man younger than 30 in good health. Some clones in this sample may be carry-over from other donors' samples. Both conserved end residues are part of each CDR3. D genes are given only for firm matches. Not every row has a clone size; where given, it reads once, few, many or a size class.

>TRBV4-3|.|TRBJ1-2|.
CASSQLGSTGYTF
TGCGCCAGCAGCCAATTAGGTTCCACTGGCTACACCTTC
>TRBV6-1|.|TRBJ2-7|TRBD2
CASSGPREGVSYEQYF
TGTGCCAGCAGTGGCCCCCGGGAGGGCGTCTCCTACGAGCAGTACTTC
>TRBV7-2|.|TRBJ1-2|.
CASSFPRGNGYTF
TGTGCCAGCAGCTTCCCCAGGGGCAATGGCTACACCTTC
>TRBV7-9|.|TRBJ1-4|TRBD1
CASSFFAGGVREKLFF
TGTGCCAGCAGCTTCTTTGCAGGGGGCGTACGGGAAAAACTGTTTTTT
>TRBV9|.|TRBJ2-3|.
CASSAGEVGQDTQYF
TGTGCCAGCAGCGCAGGGGAGGTAGGTCAAGATACGCAGTATTTT
>TRBV4-3|.|TRBJ1-4|.
CASSQRGGDEKLFF
TGCGCCAGCAGCCAGAGGGGGGGGGATGAAAAACTGTTTTTT
>TRBV11-1|.|TRBJ1-1|TRBD1
CASSLVMGQPLTEAFF
TGTGCCAGCAGCTTAGTAATGGGACAGCCGCTCACTGAAGCTTTCTTT
>TRBV2|many|TRBJ2-3|.
CASSEGGGTDTQYF
TGTGCCAGCAGTGAGGGCGGGGGCACAGATACGCAGTATTTT
>TRBV27|.|TRBJ1-2|.
CASSLGTAGYGYTF
TGTGCCAGCAGTCTAGGGACCGCCGGTTATGGCTACACCTTC
>TRBV18|.|TRBJ1-5|.
CASSPTNQPQHF
TGTGCCAGCTCACCTACCAATCAGCCCCAGCATTTT
>TRBV28|.|TRBJ1-1|.
CASSASFAMNTEAFF
TGTGCCAGCAGTGCCTCGTTTGCCATGAACACTGAAGCTTTCTTT
>TRBV6-1|once|TRBJ1-2|TRBD1
CASSRQGPYGYTF
TGTGCCAGCAGTCGACAGGGGCCCTATGGCTACACCTTC
>TRBV6-5|.|TRBJ1-1|.
CASRVKTGNTEAFF
TGTGCCAGCAGGGTGAAAACGGGGAACACTGAAGCTTTCTTT
>TRBV28|.|TRBJ2-7|.
CASSLYRGTYEQYF
TGTGCCAGCAGTTTATATCGCGGGACCTACGAGCAGTACTTC
>TRBV30|many|TRBJ1-2|TRBD1
CTWSINGQGKHTF
TGTACCTGGAGTATCAACGGACAGGGTAAACACACCTTC
>TRBV28|.|TRBJ1-5|.
CASRSTASNQPQHF
TGTGCCAGCAGATCGACAGCGAGCAATCAGCCCCAGCATTTT
>TRBV6-1|.|TRBJ2-7|.
CASSEGGLGSYEQYF
TGTGCCAGCAGTGAAGGAGGGCTCGGGTCCTACGAGCAGTACTTC
>TRBV5-1|.|TRBJ2-3|.
CASSLDTGASTDTQYF
TGCGCCAGCAGCTTGGACACGGGAGCTAGCACAGATACGCAGTATTTT
>TRBV6-6|.|TRBJ2-6|.
CASEGANVLTF
TGTGCCAGCGAGGGGGCCAACGTCCTGACTTTC
>TRBV28|.|TRBJ2-7|TRBD2
CASNPGDGGISYEQYF
TGTGCCAGCAACCCGGGAGACGGGGGGATCTCCTACGAGCAGTACTTC
>TRBV27|.|TRBJ1-2|TRBD1
CASSLRRGQADYGYTF
TGTGCCAGCAGTCTCCGCAGGGGGCAGGCCGACTATGGCTACACCTTC
>TRBV4-1|.|TRBJ2-2|TRBD1
CASSSRPTGVGAGELFF
TGCGCCAGCAGCTCGCGCCCCACAGGGGTCGGGGCCGGGGAGCTGTTTTTT
>TRBV5-4|few|TRBJ2-3|.
CASSLPGLGSPTDTQYF
TGTGCCAGCAGCCTACCGGGACTGGGGTCCCCCACAGATACGCAGTATTTT
>TRBV27|.|TRBJ2-2|.
CASSHRAAVPPGELFF
TGTGCCAGCAGTCACCGCGCGGCGGTGCCTCCGGGGGAGCTGTTTTTT
>TRBV6-1|.|TRBJ1-2|.
CASSTSLAYGYTF
TGTGCCAGCAGCACATCGCTGGCCTATGGCTACACCTTC
>TRBV13|.|TRBJ2-6|.
CASSRRAGGANVLTF
TGTGCCAGCAGCCGCCGGGCGGGCGGGGCCAACGTCCTGACTTTC
>TRBV2|.|TRBJ2-7|.
CASSEALPGVSEQYF
TGTGCCAGCAGTGAAGCGCTTCCGGGAGTCAGTGAGCAGTACTTC